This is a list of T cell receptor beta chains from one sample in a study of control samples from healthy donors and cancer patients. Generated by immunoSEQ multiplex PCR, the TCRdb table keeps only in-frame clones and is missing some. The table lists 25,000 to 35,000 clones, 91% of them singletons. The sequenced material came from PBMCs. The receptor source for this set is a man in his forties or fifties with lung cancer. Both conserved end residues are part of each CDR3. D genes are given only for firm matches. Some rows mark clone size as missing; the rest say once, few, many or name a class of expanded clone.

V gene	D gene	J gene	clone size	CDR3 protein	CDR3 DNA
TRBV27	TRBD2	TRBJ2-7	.	CSILPGGAYFEQYF	TGTTCCATCTTACCGGGAGGGGCGTATTTCGAGCAGTACTTC
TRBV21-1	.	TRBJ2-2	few	CASSRRQGANTGELFF	TGTGCCAGCAGCCGGCGACAGGGGGCAAACACCGGGGAGCTGTTTTTT
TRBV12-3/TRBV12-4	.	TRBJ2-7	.	CASSVSQGEQYF	TGTGCCAGCAGCGTATCGCAGGGAGAGCAGTACTTC
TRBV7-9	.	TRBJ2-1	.	CASSLGYNEQFF	TGTGCCAGCAGCTTAGGCTACAATGAGCAGTTCTTC
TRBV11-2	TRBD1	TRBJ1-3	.	CASSLERAGGRSGNTIYF	TGTGCCAGCAGCTTAGAGAGGGCAGGGGGCCGCTCTGGAAACACCATATATTTT
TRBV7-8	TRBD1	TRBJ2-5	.	CASSGMDRVETQYF	TGTGCCAGCAGCGGGATGGACAGGGTGGAGACCCAGTACTTC
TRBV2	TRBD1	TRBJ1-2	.	CARKGQGYGYTF	TGTGCCCGAAAAGGACAGGGCTATGGCTACACCTTC
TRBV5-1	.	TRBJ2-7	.	CASSLQGRTGYEQYF	TGCGCCAGCAGCTTGCAGGGACGGACTGGCTACGAGCAGTACTTC
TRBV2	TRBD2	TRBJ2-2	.	CASSEPGLAGPLNTGELFF	TGTGCCAGCAGTGAACCGGGACTAGCGGGACCACTGAACACCGGGGAGCTGTTTTTT
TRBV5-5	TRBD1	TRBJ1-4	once	CASSSSGGPGEKLFF	TGTGCCAGCAGCTCGTCAGGGGGTCCAGGCGAAAAACTGTTTTTT
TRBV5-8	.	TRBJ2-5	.	CASSLIYRISQETQYF	TGTGCCAGCAGCTTGATTTACAGGATTTCGCAAGAGACCCAGTACTTC
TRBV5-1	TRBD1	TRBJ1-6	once	CASSLDPGQNYSPLHF	TGCGCCAGCAGCTTGGATCCGGGACAGAACTATTCACCCCTCCACTTT
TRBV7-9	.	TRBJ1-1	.	CASSEGASFSSMNTEAFF	TGTGCCAGCAGCGAAGGGGCAAGTTTCTCATCTATGAACACTGAAGCTTTCTTT
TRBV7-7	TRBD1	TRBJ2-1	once	CASSPQETGANEQFF	TGTGCTAGCAGCCCCCAGGAGACAGGGGCAAATGAGCAGTTCTTC
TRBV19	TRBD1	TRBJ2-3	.	CASSIGGQGYRTDTQYF	TGTGCCAGTAGTATAGGGGGACAGGGGTACCGCACAGATACGCAGTATTTT
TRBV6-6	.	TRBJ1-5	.	CASSYSGGYSNQPQHF	TGTGCCAGCAGTTACTCCGGAGGGTATAGCAATCAGCCCCAGCATTTT
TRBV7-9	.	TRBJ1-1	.	CASSSGEYTEAFF	TGTGCCAGCAGCTCGGGGGAGTACACTGAAGCTTTCTTT
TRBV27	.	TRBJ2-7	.	CASSLSSTGFQRYEQYF	TGTGCCAGCAGTTTATCTTCGACAGGCTTTCAAAGATACGAGCAGTACTTC
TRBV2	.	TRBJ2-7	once	CASHRDGSYEQYF	TGTGCCAGCCACCGGGACGGCTCCTACGAGCAGTACTTC
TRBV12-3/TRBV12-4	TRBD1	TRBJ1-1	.	CASSNTGGPDAFF	TGTGCCAGCAGTAATACAGGGGGGCCCGACGCTTTCTTT